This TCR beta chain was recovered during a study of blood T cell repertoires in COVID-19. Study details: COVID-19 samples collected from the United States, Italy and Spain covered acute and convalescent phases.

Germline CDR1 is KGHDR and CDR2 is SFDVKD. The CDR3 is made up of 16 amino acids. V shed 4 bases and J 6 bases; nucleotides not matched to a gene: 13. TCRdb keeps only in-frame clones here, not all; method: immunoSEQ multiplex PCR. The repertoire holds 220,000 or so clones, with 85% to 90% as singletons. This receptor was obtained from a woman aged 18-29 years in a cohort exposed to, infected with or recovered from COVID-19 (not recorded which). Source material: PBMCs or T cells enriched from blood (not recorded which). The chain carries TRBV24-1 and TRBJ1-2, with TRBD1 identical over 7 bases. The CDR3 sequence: CATSDRGQVLPDGYTF. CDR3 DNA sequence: TGTGCCACCAGTGACCGCGGACAGGTTCTGCCAGATGGCTACACCTTC.